This TCR beta chain was observed in a study of cytomegalovirus exposure and HLA in healthy donors. Overall study: Around 190 million T cells yielded around 100 million unique TCR beta sequences, as an earlier analysis found. Study results and caveats: Specific recognition of CMV antigens was confirmed in vitro for a few chains (all CMV-associated).

The CDR3 has 13 residues. The V gene end was trimmed by 5 bases and the J gene end by 2 bases; junction bases not matched to a gene: 2. Germline values: CDR1 SGHTA, CDR2 FQGNSA. The study ran its PCR with 60 Vbeta and 13 Jbeta primers. In the study's own analysis: In a later analysis, of around 83 million unique beta chains, around 11 million appeared in at least two donors. Profiling relied on immunoSEQ multiplex PCR, and the TCRdb table lists in-frame clones only, not all of them. V, J and clone size reflect that table, while D and trimming were determined from the DNA. The sample lists some 150,000 clones; over 75% were seen once. This clone has a single count. The antigen remains unidentified.

The chain employs TRBV7-2 and TRBJ1-2, with TRBD1 matching over 7 bases. Sequencing was carried out using PBMCs. The source is a man aged 35 to 55 in good health and CMV-seronegative. The CDR3: CASSLGQNYGYTF. As DNA, the CDR3 is TGTGCCAGCAGCCTGGGACAGAACTATGGCTACACCTTC.